This T cell receptor (beta chain) was obtained from a study of blood T cell repertoires in COVID-19. The method was immunoSEQ multiplex PCR; TCRdb's version includes in-frame clones alone and lacks a portion of them. The sample holds about 250,000 clones, about 90% seen once. The source material was peripheral blood. The TCR originated in a man between 18 and 29 years old with active or convalescent COVID-19.

The CDR3 nucleotides read TGTGCCAGCAGCCGGACTAGCGGGGGGGCCTTCCATGAGCAGTTCTTC. Its protein product is CASSRTSGGAFHEQFF. The chain links TRBV9 to TRBJ2-1; 15 nucleotides line up with TRBD2. This CDR3 has 16 amino acids. Germline values: CDR1 SGDLS, CDR2 YYNGEE. Unmatched junction bases numbered 7, after V lost 4 bases and J lost 8 bases.